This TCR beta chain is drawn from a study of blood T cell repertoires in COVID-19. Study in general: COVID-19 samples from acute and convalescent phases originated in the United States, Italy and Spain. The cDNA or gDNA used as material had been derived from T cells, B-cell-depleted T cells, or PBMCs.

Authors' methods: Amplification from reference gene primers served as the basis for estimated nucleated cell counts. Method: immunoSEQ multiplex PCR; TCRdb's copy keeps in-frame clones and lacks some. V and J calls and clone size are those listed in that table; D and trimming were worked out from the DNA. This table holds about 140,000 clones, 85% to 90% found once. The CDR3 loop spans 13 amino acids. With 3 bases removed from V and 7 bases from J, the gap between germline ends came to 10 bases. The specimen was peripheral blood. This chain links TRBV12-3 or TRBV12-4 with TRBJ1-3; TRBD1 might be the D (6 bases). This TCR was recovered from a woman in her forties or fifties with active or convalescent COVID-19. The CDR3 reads CASSFGGANTIYF. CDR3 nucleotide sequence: TGTGCCAGCAGTTTCGGGGGGGCGAACACCATATATTTT.